A single sample is the source of the 24 T cell receptor beta chains below, sequenced in a study of cytomegalovirus exposure and HLA in healthy donors (dated by TCRdb to 2017 to 2019). Library method: the immunoSEQ multiplex PCR assay. The clones in this table, taken by TCRdb from immuneACCESS, are in-frame only. Not every clone is retained; where verified, under half of the shortfall comes from an unresolved V gene, and the cause of the rest is unknown. Present in this sample are about 130,000 clones, more than 70% of which were seen just once. Approximately 1.3% of the sample goes to the ten largest clones. The material sequenced was PBMCs. These receptors all come from a man younger than 40 in good health and CMV-seronegative.

The chain recombines TRBV6-4 with TRBJ1-4; a weak D match, TRBD1 (6 bases). The length of the CDR3 is 16 residues. CDR1 MRHNA and CDR2 SNTAGT come from the germline V gene. Trimming pared 1 base from V and 2 bases from J, leaving 11 bases between. CDR3 in DNA: TGTGCCAGCAGTGACTTAACAGGGTCTACTAATGAAAAACTGTTTTTT. Translated: CASSDLTGSTNEKLFF.

The V and J genes are TRBV6-5 and TRBJ1-2; TRBD1 is a possible D gene (6 bases). Germline lookup yields CDR1 MNHEY and CDR2 SVGAGI. The CDR3 is 15 residues long. The V gene lost 0 bases and the J gene lost 8 bases, with 16 bases spanning the gap. CDR3: CASSYSLGHREGYTF. DNA for the CDR3: TGTGCCAGCAGTTACTCTTTGGGTCACAGGGAGGGCTACACCTTC.

The V and J genes are TRBV7-3 and TRBJ2-1; D might be TRBD2 (5 bases). V lost 2 bases, J lost 5 bases, and 10 bases lay in between. CDR1 and CDR2 (germline): SGHTA, FQGTGA. There are 14 residues in the CDR3. The CDR3 region has the DNA TGTGCCAGCAGCTTAGGTCCGGGGAACAATGAGCAGTTCTTC. It encodes CASSLGPGNNEQFF.

The genes are TRBV9 and TRBJ2-7; TRBD1 agrees at 7 bases. Germline V gene data show CDR1 as SGDLS and CDR2 as YYNGEE. The CDR3 length is 15 residues. V lost 2 bases and J lost 0; bases outside the gene matches: 5. The CDR3 reads CASSVTGESSYEQYF. In DNA, the CDR3 is TGTGCCAGCAGCGTTACAGGGGAAAGCTCCTACGAGCAGTACTTC.

J is TRBJ1-2 and V is TRBV7-9; 8 nucleotides line up with TRBD1. Trimming removed 3 bases from V and 4 bases from J; junction bases left unmatched: 10. CDR1 and CDR2 (germline): SEHNR, FQNEAQ (reference sequence). The CDR3 extends over 16 amino acids. As DNA, the CDR3 is TGTGCCAGCAGCTTTTCCCGGGACAGGATTTCCTATGGCTACACCTTC. This encodes CASSFSRDRISYGYTF.

The rearrangement uses TRBV18 and TRBJ2-7, with 7 bases matching TRBD1. The germline CDR1 and CDR2 sequences are KGHSH and LQKENI. The CDR3 covers 14 residues. J gave up 2 bases and V 6 bases, and 7 bases lay outside the gene matches. CDR3: CASSAGTATYEQYF. CDR3 nucleotides: TGTGCCAGCTCGGCCGGGACAGCGACCTACGAGCAGTACTTC.

The DNA for the CDR3 is TGTGCCAGCAGTGGACAGGGGGCATTAAATGAAAAACTGTTTTTT. This encodes CASSGQGALNEKLFF. The V call is TRBV2, the J call TRBJ1-4; 10 bases match TRBD1. The germline V gene has CDR1 SNHLY and CDR2 FYNNEI. Trimming at V came to 4 bases and at J to 5 bases, leaving 4 bases not matched to a gene. The CDR3 loop spans 15 amino acids. Supplemented by reference TRBV2 and TRBJ1-4, the full variable domain reads EPEVTQTPSHQVTQMGQEVILRCVPISNHLYFYWYRQILGQKVEFLVSFYNNEISEKSEIFDDQFSVERPDGSNFTLKIRSTKLEDSAMYFCASSGQGALNEKLFFGSGTQLSVL.

The rearrangement joins TRBV30 to TRBJ2-7; 7 bases fit TRBD1. The length of the CDR3 is 12 residues. Germline CDR1 GTSNPN, CDR2 SVGIG (reference sequence). After removal of 2 bases from V and 4 bases from J, the junction contained 2 bases not matched to a gene. The CDR3: CAWSWDSYEQYF. CDR3 in DNA: TGTGCCTGGAGTTGGGACAGTTACGAGCAGTACTTC.

This clone was detected a few times. Here the CDR3 DNA reads TGCGCCAGCAGCAACCCGGGAGGCACCCAAGAGACCCAGTACTTC. Its protein product is CASSNPGGTQETQYF. The chain links TRBV5-1 to TRBJ2-5; 7 bases match TRBD2. The CDR3 is 15 residues long. The junction had 7 bases not matched to a gene; V was cut back by 4 bases and J by 1 base. The germline CDR1 and CDR2 sequences are SGHRS and YFSETQ.

The chain links TRBV4-2 to TRBJ2-3; 12 bases match TRBD2. The CDR3 runs to 15 residues. The germline gives CDR1 LGHNA, CDR2 YNFKEQ. The ends lost 8 bases at V and 4 bases at J; junction bases unmatched: 7. The chain's CDR3 is CASRTGTSGPDTQYF. The CDR3 nucleotides are TGTGCCAGCCGAACCGGGACTAGCGGGCCAGATACGCAGTATTTT.

The chain joins TRBV7-2 to TRBJ2-2; 10 positions agree with TRBD2. Germline V gene data show CDR1 as SGHTA and CDR2 as FQGNSA. The ends lost 3 bases at V and 3 bases at J; junction bases unmatched: 4. The CDR3 runs to 16 residues. CDR3 residues: CASSFRTSGYTGELFF. For the CDR3, the DNA is TGTGCCAGCAGCTTCAGGACTAGCGGATACACCGGGGAGCTGTTTTTT.

V and J are TRBV4-2 and TRBJ2-3; possible D gene TRBD2, 5 bases. The CDR3 sequence is 17 residues long. Germline CDR1 and CDR2: LGHNA and YNFKEQ. The V end was cut by 0 bases, the J end by 0 bases, with 13 bases between. CDR3 DNA sequence: TGTGCCAGCAGCCAAGATAAAGCGGAGGCGAGCACAGATACGCAGTATTTT. This encodes CASSQDKAEASTDTQYF.

The chain couples TRBV27 to TRBJ2-5; tentative D call: TRBD1 (6 bases). There are 14 residues in the CDR3. V lost 3 bases, J lost 5 bases, and 13 bases lay in between. The V gene's germline CDR1 is MNHEY and CDR2 SMNVEV (reference sequence). CDR3: CASSFATGGETQYF. In DNA form, the CDR3 reads TGTGCCAGCAGTTTTGCGACAGGTGGGGAGACCCAGTACTTC.

V usage is TRBV6-6 and J usage is TRBJ2-2, with unresolved D. Germline V gene lookup returns CDR1 MNHNY and CDR2 SVGAGI (reference sequence). V lost 4 bases and J 7 bases, leaving 13 bases between the germline ends. The CDR3 is made up of 14 amino acids. The CDR3 reads CASSSLSSGGELFF. CDR3 bases: TGTGCCAGCAGTTCCCTTTCCTCGGGCGGGGAGCTGTTTTTT.

This clone was observed once. The junction departs from germline at one end; a sequencing error may be responsible. The chain recombines TRBV13 with TRBJ1-2; TRBD1 might be the D (6 bases). The germline V gene encodes CDR1 PRHDT and CDR2 FYEKMQ (reference sequence). The CDR3 length is 14 residues. This CDR3 is CASGLGLGAWLLTF. CDR3 bases: TGTGCCAGCGGCTTAGGCCTGGGGGCCTGGCTCTTAACCTTC.

This chain uses TRBV4-1 with TRBJ2-2, with TRBD2 as a possible D gene (6 bases). V lost 0 bases and J 1 base, leaving 9 bases between the germline ends. CDR3 length: 16 residues. The V gene's germline CDR1 is MGHRA and CDR2 YSYEKL. CDR3 sequence reads: CASSQDRGMNTGELFF. CDR3 bases: TGCGCCAGCAGCCAAGATCGGGGGATGAACACCGGGGAGCTGTTTTTT.

The rearrangement uses TRBV10-2 and TRBJ2-6; D is ambiguous. Germline V gene data show CDR1 as WSHSY and CDR2 as SAAADI. V was cut by 6 bases and J by 0 bases, with 12 bases left in between. The CDR3 covers 16 residues. CDR3 residues: CASSAESHSGANVLTF. The CDR3 nucleotides are TGCGCCAGCAGCGCTGAGTCCCACTCTGGGGCCAACGTCCTGACTTTC.

This chain uses TRBV6-1 with TRBJ2-7; tentatively, D is TRBD1 (6 bases). CDR3 length: 12 residues. V was cut by 4 bases and J by 3 bases, with 7 bases left in between. Looked up from germline, CDR1 is MNHNS and CDR2 is SASEGT. The CDR3 sequence: CASSATGYEQYF. CDR3 coding DNA: TGTGCCAGCAGTGCGACAGGCTACGAGCAGTACTTC.

CDR3 loop: CASSAGTPNTEAFF. For the CDR3, the DNA is TGTGCCAGCAGCGCTGGGACACCAAACACTGAAGCTTTCTTT. This chain connects TRBV9 to TRBJ1-1; perhaps TRBD1 as D (6 bases). The CDR3 totals 14 residues. Germline V gene lookup returns CDR1 SGDLS and CDR2 YYNGEE. Trimming cost V 3 bases and J 2 bases, with 11 bases left between them.

The genes are TRBV30 and TRBJ2-7, with no clear D. The CDR3 extends over 14 amino acids. Germline V gene lookup returns CDR1 GTSNPN and CDR2 SVGIG (reference sequence). Trimming removed 3 bases from V and 4 bases from J, with 16 bases in between. The CDR3 region is CAWRPHSFLYEQYF. CDR3 DNA: TGTGCCTGGAGGCCGCACAGTTTCTTATACGAGCAGTACTTC.

This chain joins TRBV5-1 and TRBJ2-7, with TRBD2 identical over 12 bases. The CDR3 contains 16 residues. Trimming at V came to 2 bases and at J to 5 bases, leaving 8 bases not matched to a gene. Germline V CDR1 and CDR2: SGHRS, YFSETQ. In DNA, the CDR3 is TGCGCCAGCAGCTTCGCTTCGGGACTAGCGGGCAACGAGCAGTACTTC. Its protein is CASSFASGLAGNEQYF.

V is TRBV27 and J is TRBJ2-3; TRBD2 aligns across 12 bases. Germline values: CDR1 MNHEY, CDR2 SMNVEV (reference sequence). V dropped 2 bases and J dropped 1; count of bases not matched to a gene: 4. The CDR3 spans 17 residues. CDR3 sequence (DNA): TGTGCCAGCAGTTTACCCCGACTAGCGGGAGGCACAGATACGCAGTATTTT. Protein sequence: CASSLPRLAGGTDTQYF.

V is TRBV9 and J is TRBJ2-7, with D maybe TRBD1 (6 bases). This CDR3 is built from 14 residues. Germline-derived CDR1 and CDR2 are SGDLS and YYNGEE. Trimming took 4 bases from V and 3 from J, leaving 14 bases between them. The CDR3 here is CASSSRDIDYEQYF. The CDR3 coding sequence is TGTGCCAGCAGCTCACGGGACATCGACTACGAGCAGTACTTC.

The chain links TRBV12-5 to TRBJ1-5; D not resolved. V lost 0 bases and J 10 bases, leaving 4 bases between the germline ends. CDR1 LGHNT and CDR2 FRNRAP come from the germline V gene. This CDR3 has 11 amino acids. The DNA of the CDR3 is TGTGCTAGTGGTTTGGTGCGCCCCCAGCATTTT. Protein product: CASGLVRPQHF.